These 10 T cell receptor beta chains were all obtained from the same sample, sequenced in a study of cytomegalovirus exposure and HLA in healthy donors. A multiplex PCR was run with 60 Vbeta primers and 13 Jbeta primers. This table comes from immunoSEQ multiplex PCR, and its TCRdb copy is limited to in-frame clones, with some not included. The repertoire shows some 120,000 clones; the top ten hold roughly 2%. The sample comprised PBMCs. The source is an older woman in good health and CMV-seronegative.

The V gene is TRBV2, the J gene TRBJ1-6; TRBD1 might be the D (5 bases). Germline CDR1 reads SNHLY; CDR2 reads FYNNEI. The V end lost 4 bases, the J end lost 10 bases, and 14 bases lay between the germline ends. The CDR3 spans 14 residues. CDR3 amino acids: CASSGRRVGSPLHF. Written as DNA, the CDR3 is TGTGCCAGCAGTGGGCGCAGGGTAGGCTCACCCCTCCACTTT.

The chain joins TRBV27 to TRBJ1-2, with TRBD1 matching over 9 bases. With V trimmed by 4 bases and J by 2 bases, 2 bases remained unmatched. Per the germline V gene, CDR1 is MNHEY and CDR2 is SMNVEV (reference sequence). This CDR3 region has 14 residues. The CDR3 coding sequence is TGTGCCAGCAGTTCAGGGACAGGGAACTATGGCTACACCTTC. Protein sequence: CASSSGTGNYGYTF.

The chain links TRBV5-1 to TRBJ1-1; 7 positions match TRBD1. The germline V gene encodes CDR1 SGHRS and CDR2 YFSETQ. V gave up 4 bases and J gave up 1 base; unmatched junction bases: 10. The CDR3 sequence is 16 residues long. Here the CDR3 DNA reads TGCGCCAGCAGCCCCGGCGACAGGGACAGGAACACTGAAGCTTTCTTT. This sequence encodes CASSPGDRDRNTEAFF.

The chain employs TRBV27 and TRBJ1-4; 8 bases align to TRBD1. Germline values: CDR1 MNHEY, CDR2 SMNVEV (reference sequence). The CDR3 spans 15 residues. J gave up 4 bases and V 5 bases, and 6 bases lay outside the gene matches. The CDR3 DNA follows: TGTGCCAGCAGTCACGCGGGACAGGTTAATGAAAAACTGTTTTTT. Translated, it gives CASSHAGQVNEKLFF.

V usage is TRBV7-8 and J usage is TRBJ2-1; 7 positions agree with TRBD1. Germline CDR1 SGHVS, CDR2 FQNEAQ. The V segment lost 1 base and the J segment 4 bases; nucleotides outside the gene matches: 4. The CDR3 loop spans 15 amino acids. The CDR3 protein is CASSLDARGYNEQFF. CDR3 coding DNA: TGTGCCAGCAGCTTAGACGCCAGGGGGTACAATGAGCAGTTCTTC.

The CDR3 here is CASSPPGHSETQYF. CDR3 coding DNA: TGTGCCAGCTCACCACCCGGACACTCAGAGACCCAGTACTTC. The chain recombines TRBV18 with TRBJ2-5; possibly TRBD1 for D (5 bases). V lost 0 bases and J lost 4, with 9 bases in between. CDR3 size: 14 residues. Germline CDR1 reads KGHSH; CDR2 reads LQKENI.

The chain joins TRBV27 to TRBJ2-7; D is perhaps TRBD1 (6 bases). The germline V gene has CDR1 MNHEY and CDR2 SMNVEV (reference sequence). V was trimmed by 4 bases and J by 2 bases, leaving 15 bases between them. The CDR3 is made up of 15 amino acids. CDR3 sequence reads: CASSSLTGSTYEQYF. DNA for the CDR3: TGTGCCAGCAGTTCACTTACAGGGTCCACCTACGAGCAGTACTTC.

V gene TRBV4-1 combines with J gene TRBJ1-1; 7 bases align to TRBD1. CDR3 length: 16 residues. J lost 0 bases, V lost 3 bases, and 7 bases had no gene match. Germline V gene lookup returns CDR1 MGHRA and CDR2 YSYEKL. The CDR3 sequence: CASSQGTARMNTEAFF. DNA for the CDR3: TGCGCCAGCAGCCAGGGGACAGCACGCATGAACACTGAAGCTTTCTTT.

The chain has TRBV9 and TRBJ2-1; D is undetermined. The CDR3 has 13 residues. Germline lookup yields CDR1 SGDLS and CDR2 YYNGEE. V lost 3 bases and J 6 bases, leaving 10 bases between the germline ends. CDR3 DNA: TGTGCCAGCAGCGCCGACCGAGGCAATGAGCAGTTCTTC. Translated, it gives CASSADRGNEQFF.

The chain couples TRBV11-2 to TRBJ2-4; 7 bases align to TRBD1. CDR1 and CDR2 from the germline V gene are SGHAT and FQNNGV. Losses at the gene ends were 4 bases for V and 2 bases for J; bases not matched to a gene: 14. CDR3 length: 18 residues. The CDR3 here is CASSSLKSTGVPKNIQYF. Written as DNA, the CDR3 is TGTGCCAGCAGCTCTCTCAAATCCACAGGGGTACCCAAAAACATTCAGTACTTC.